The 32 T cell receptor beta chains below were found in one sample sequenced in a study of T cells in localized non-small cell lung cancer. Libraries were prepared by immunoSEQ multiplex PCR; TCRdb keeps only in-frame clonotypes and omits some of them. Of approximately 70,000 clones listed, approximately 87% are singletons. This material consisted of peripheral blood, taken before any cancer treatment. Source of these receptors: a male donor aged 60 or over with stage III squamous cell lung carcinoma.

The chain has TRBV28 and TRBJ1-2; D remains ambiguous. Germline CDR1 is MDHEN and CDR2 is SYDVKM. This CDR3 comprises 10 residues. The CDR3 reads CGVANYGYTF. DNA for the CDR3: TGTGGGGTCGCTAACTATGGCTACACCTTC.

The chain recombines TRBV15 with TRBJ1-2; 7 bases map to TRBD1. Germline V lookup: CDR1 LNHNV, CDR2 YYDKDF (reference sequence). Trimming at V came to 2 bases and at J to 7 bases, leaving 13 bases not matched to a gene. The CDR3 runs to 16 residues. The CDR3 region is CATSRLGQRRAVGYTF. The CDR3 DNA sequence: TGTGCCACCAGCAGACTGGGACAGCGGAGGGCGGTTGGCTACACCTTC.

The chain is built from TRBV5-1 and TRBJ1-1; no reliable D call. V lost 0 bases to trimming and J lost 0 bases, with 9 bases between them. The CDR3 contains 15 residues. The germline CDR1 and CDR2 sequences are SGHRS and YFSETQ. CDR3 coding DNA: TGCGCCAGCAGCTTGGTGCACAGCTTGAACACTGAAGCTTTCTTT. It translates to CASSLVHSLNTEAFF. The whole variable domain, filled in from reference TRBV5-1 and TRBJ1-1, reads KAGVTQTPRYLIKTRGQQVTLSCSPISGHRSVSWYQQTPGQGLQFLFEYFSETQRNKGNFPGRFSGRQFSNSRSEMNVSTLELGDSALYLCASSLVHSLNTEAFFGQGTRLTVV.

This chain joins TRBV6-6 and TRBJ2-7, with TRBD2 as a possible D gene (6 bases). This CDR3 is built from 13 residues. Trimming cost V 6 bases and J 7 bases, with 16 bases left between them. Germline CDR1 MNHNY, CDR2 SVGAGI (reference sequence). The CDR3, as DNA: TGTGCCAGCAGCCCCGCGGGCCGGGAGGAGCAGTACGTC. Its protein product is CASSPAGREEQYV.

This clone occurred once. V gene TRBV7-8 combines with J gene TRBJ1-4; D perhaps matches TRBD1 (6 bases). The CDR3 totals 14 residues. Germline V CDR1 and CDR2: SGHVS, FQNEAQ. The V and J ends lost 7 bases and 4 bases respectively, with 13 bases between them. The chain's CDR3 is CASTPGQLNEKLFF. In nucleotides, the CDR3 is TGTGCCAGCACCCCAGGACAGCTTAATGAAAAACTGTTTTTT.

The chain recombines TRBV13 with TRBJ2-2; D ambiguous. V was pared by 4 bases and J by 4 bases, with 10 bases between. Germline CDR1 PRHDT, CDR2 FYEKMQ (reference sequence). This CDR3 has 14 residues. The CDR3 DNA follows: TGTGCCAGCAGCTCTTCGAGAGCCACCGGGGAGCTGTTTTTT. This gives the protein CASSSSRATGELFF.

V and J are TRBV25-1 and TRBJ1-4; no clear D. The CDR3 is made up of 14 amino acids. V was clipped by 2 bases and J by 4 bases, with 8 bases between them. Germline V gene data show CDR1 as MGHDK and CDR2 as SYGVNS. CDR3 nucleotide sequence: TGTGCCAGCAGTGAAGTCTTGAATAATGAAAAACTGTTTTTT. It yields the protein CASSEVLNNEKLFF.

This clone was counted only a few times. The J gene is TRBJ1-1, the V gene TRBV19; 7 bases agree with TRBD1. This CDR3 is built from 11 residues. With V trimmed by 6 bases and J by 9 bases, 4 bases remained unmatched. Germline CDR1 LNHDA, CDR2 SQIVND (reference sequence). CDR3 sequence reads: CASSRQGKAFF. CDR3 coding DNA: TGTGCCAGTAGCAGACAGGGAAAAGCTTTCTTT.

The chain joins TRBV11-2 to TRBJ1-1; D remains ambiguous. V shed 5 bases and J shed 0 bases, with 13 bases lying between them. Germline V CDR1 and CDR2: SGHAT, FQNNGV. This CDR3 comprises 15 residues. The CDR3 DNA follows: TGTGCCAGCAGCCCTTCTCGCTTTGTGAACACTGAAGCTTTCTTT. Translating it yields CASSPSRFVNTEAFF.

CDR3 DNA sequence: TGTGCCAGCAGCTTTTCGCGGGGGAGAGAGACCCAGTACTTC. Amino acids: CASSFSRGRETQYF. V usage is TRBV7-9 and J usage is TRBJ2-5; 7 bases fit TRBD2. Trimming cost V 3 bases and J 4 bases; bases outside gene matches: 5. This CDR3 contains 14 residues. From germline, CDR1 is SEHNR and CDR2 FQNEAQ (reference sequence). The whole variable domain, remainder taken from reference TRBV7-9 and TRBJ2-5, is DTGVSQNPRHKITKRGQNVTFRCDPISEHNRLYWYRQTLGQGPEFLTYFQNEAQLEKSRLLSDRFSAERPKGSFSTLEIQRTEQGDSAMYLCASSFSRGRETQYFGPGTRLLVL.

DNA for the CDR3: TGTGCCAGCAGCTTGAGCCGGGACCAAGAGACCCAGTACTTC. Protein sequence: CASSLSRDQETQYF. V is TRBV7-9 and J is TRBJ2-5; no definite D call. This CDR3 region has 14 residues. Trimming took 3 bases from V and 0 from J, leaving 8 bases between them. The V gene's germline CDR1 is SEHNR and CDR2 FQNEAQ (reference sequence).

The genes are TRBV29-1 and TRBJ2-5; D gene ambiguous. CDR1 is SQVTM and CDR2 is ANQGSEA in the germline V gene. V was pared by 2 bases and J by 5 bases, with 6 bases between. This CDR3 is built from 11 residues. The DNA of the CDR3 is TGCAGCGTTGAACTCCGGGAGACCCAGTACTTC. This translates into CSVELRETQYF.

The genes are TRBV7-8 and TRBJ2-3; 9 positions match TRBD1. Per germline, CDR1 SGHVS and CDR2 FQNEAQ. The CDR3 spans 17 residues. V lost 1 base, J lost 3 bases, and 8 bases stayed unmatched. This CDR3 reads CASSLDTGGVGTDTQYF. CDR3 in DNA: TGTGCCAGCAGCTTAGATACAGGGGGCGTGGGAACAGATACGCAGTATTTT.

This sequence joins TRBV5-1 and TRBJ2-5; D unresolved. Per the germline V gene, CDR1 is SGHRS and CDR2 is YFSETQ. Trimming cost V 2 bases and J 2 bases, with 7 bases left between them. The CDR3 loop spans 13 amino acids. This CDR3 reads CASSFRTQETQYF. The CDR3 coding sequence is TGCGCCAGCAGCTTCCGAACACAAGAGACCCAGTACTTC.

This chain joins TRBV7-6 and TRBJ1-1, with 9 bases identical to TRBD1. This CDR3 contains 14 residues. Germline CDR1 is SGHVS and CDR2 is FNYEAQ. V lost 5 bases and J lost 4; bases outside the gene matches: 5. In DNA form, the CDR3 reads TGTGCCAGCAGCACCGGACAGGGGACCACTGAAGCTTTCTTT. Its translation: CASSTGQGTTEAFF.

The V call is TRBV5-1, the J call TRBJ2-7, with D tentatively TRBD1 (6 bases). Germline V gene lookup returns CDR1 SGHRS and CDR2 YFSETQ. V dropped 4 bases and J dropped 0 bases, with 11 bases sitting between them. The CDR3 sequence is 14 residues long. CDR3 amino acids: CASSADSYSYEQYF. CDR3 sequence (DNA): TGCGCCAGCAGCGCGGACAGCTACTCCTACGAGCAGTACTTC.

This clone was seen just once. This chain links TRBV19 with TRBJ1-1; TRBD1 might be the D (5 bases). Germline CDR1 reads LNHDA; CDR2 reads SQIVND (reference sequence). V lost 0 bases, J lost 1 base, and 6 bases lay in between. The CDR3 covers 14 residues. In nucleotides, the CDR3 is TGTGCCAGTAGTATAGATGGGACGAACACTGAAGCTTTCTTT. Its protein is CASSIDGTNTEAFF.

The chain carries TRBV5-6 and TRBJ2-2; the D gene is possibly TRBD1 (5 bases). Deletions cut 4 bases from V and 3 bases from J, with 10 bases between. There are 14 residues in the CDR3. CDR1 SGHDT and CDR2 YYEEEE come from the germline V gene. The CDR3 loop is CASSPGYDTGELFF. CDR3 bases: TGTGCCAGCAGCCCAGGGTACGACACCGGGGAGCTGTTTTTT.

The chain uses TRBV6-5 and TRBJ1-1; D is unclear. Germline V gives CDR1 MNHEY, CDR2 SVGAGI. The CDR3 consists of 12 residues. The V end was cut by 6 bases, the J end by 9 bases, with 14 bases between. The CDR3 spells CASSPRGMKAFF. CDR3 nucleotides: TGTGCCAGCAGCCCTCGGGGTATGAAAGCTTTCTTT.

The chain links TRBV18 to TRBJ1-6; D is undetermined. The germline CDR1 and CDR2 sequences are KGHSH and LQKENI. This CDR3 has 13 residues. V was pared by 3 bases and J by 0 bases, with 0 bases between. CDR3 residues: CASSPSYNSPLHF. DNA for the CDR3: TGTGCCAGCTCACCCTCCTATAATTCACCCCTCCACTTT.

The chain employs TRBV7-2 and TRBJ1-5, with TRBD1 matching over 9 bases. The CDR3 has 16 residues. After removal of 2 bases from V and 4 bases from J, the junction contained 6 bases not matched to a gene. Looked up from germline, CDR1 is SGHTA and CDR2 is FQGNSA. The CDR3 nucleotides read TGTGCCAGCAGCTTACAGGGACAGGGAGCAAATCAGCCCCAGCATTTT. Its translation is CASSLQGQGANQPQHF.

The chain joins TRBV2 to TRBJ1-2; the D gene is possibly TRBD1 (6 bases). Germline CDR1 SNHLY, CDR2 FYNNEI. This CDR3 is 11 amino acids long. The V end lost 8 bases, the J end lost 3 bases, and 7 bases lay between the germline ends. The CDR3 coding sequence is TGTGCCAGCCACAGGGACTATGGCTACACCTTC. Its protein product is CASHRDYGYTF.

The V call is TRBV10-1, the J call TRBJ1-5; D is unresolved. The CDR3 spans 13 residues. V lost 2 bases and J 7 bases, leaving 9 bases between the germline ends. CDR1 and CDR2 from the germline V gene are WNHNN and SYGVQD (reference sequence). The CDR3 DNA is TGCGCCAGCAGTGAGGGGCTGGGGCAGCCCCAGCATTTT. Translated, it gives CASSEGLGQPQHF.

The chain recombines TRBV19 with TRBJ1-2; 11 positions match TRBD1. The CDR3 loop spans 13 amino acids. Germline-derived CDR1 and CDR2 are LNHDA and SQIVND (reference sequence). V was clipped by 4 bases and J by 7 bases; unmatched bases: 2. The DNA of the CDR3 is TGTGCCAGTAGTAGGGACAGGGGGTTTGGCTACACCTTC. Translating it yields CASSRDRGFGYTF.

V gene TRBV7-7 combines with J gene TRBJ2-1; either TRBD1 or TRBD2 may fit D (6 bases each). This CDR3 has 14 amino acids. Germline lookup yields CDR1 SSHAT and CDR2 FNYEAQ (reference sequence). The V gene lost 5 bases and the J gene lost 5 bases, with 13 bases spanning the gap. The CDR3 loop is CASSVTGRNNEQFF. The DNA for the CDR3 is TGTGCCAGCAGCGTCACAGGGAGGAACAATGAGCAGTTCTTC.

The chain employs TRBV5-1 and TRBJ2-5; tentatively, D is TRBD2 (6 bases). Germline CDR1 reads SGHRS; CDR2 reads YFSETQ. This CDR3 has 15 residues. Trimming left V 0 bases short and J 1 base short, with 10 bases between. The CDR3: CASSLAQRVQETQYF. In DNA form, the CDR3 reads TGCGCCAGCAGCTTGGCCCAGCGGGTCCAAGAGACCCAGTACTTC.

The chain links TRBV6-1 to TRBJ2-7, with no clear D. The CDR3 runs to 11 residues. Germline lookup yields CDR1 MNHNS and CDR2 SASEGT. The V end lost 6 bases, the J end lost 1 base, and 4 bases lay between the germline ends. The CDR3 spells CASSESYEQYF. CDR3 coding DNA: TGTGCCAGCAGCGAGTCCTACGAGCAGTACTTC.

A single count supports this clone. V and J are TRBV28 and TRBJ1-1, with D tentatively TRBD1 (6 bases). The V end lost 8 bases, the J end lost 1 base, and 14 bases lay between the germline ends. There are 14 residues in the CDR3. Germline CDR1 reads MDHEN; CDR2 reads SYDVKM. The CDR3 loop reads CASYPGAGNTEAFF. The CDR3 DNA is TGTGCCAGCTACCCAGGGGCCGGGAACACTGAAGCTTTCTTT. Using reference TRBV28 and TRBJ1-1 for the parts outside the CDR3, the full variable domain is DVKVTQSSRYLVKRTGEKVFLECVQDMDHENMFWYRQDPGLGLRLIYFSYDVKMKEKGDIPEGYSVSREKKERFSLILESASTNQTSMYLCASYPGAGNTEAFFGQGTRLTVV.

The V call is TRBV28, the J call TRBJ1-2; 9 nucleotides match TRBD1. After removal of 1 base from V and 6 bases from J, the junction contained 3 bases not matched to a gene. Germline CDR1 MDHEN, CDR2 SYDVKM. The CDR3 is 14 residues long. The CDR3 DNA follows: TGTGCCAGCAGTTTATCACGGGACAGGGATGGCTACACCTTC. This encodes CASSLSRDRDGYTF.

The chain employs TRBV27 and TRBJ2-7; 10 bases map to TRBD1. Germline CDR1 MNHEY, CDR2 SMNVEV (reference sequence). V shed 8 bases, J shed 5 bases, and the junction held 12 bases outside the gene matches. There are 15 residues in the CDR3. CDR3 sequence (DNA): TGTGCCAGCCATCCACTCGGACAGGGGGGGGACGAGCAGTACTTC. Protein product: CASHPLGQGGDEQYF.

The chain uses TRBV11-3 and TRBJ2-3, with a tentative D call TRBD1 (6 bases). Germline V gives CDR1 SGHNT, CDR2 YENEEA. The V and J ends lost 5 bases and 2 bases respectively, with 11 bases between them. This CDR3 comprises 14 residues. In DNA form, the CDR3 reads TGTGCCAGCAGCCCGGGACAATCCACAGATACGCAGTATTTT. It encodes CASSPGQSTDTQYF.

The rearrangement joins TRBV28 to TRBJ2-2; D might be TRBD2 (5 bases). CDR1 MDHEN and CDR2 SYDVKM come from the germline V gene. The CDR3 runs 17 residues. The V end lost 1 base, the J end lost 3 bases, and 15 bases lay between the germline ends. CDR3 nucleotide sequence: TGTGCCAGCAGTTTATTGAGGACTCCCCGGCACACCGGGGAGCTGTTTTTT. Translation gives CASSLLRTPRHTGELFF. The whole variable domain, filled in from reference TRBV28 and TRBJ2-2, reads DVKVTQSSRYLVKRTGEKVFLECVQDMDHENMFWYRQDPGLGLRLIYFSYDVKMKEKGDIPEGYSVSREKKERFSLILESASTNQTSMYLCASSLLRTPRHTGELFFGEGSRLTVL.